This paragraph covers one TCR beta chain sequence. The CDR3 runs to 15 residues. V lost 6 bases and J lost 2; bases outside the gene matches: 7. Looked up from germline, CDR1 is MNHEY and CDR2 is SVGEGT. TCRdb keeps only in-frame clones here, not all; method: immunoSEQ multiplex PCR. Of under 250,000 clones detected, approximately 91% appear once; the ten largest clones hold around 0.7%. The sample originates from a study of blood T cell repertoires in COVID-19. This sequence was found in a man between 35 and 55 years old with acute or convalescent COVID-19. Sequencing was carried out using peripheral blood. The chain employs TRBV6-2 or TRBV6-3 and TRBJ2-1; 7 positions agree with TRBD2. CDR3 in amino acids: CASSRAGFTYNEQFF. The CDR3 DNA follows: TGTGCCAGCAGCCGAGCGGGGTTCACCTACAATGAGCAGTTCTTC.